A selection of T cell receptor beta chains follows, all from one sample in a study of blood T cell repertoires in COVID-19. Sequencing was performed with immunoSEQ multiplex PCR; in TCRdb, only in-frame clones are kept and a portion is missing. Here the sample spans over 600,000 clones, 90% being singletons. Sequenced sample: peripheral blood. These TCRs come from a woman in her late teens or twenties with acute or convalescent COVID-19. Each CDR3 is given with its conserved first and last residue. Fields, in order: V gene, J gene, CDR3 protein.

TRBV5-1,TRBJ2-7,CASSLAGLQYYEQYF
TRBV7-6,TRBJ2-5,CASSPGQGETQYF
TRBV5-1,TRBJ1-2,CASSLEGGASGYTF
TRBV5-4,TRBJ1-1,CASSGGTEAFF
TRBV28,TRBJ2-3,CASSTRAGVTDTQYF
TRBV6-1,TRBJ1-1,CASSEQVIWTEAFF
TRBV30,TRBJ1-2,CAWSVVANYGYTF
TRBV21-1,TRBJ1-5,CLTTQGTNQPQHF
TRBV10-1,TRBJ1-1,CASSTRTGGDTEAFF
TRBV6-1,TRBJ1-4,CASSEFDSLGNEKLFF
TRBV24-1,TRBJ1-2,CATSDQNYGYTF
TRBV20-1,TRBJ2-2,CSASKRVENTGELFF
TRBV10-3,TRBJ2-1,CAIRLTSGGVNEQFF
TRBV13,TRBJ1-1,CASSLLGAEAFF